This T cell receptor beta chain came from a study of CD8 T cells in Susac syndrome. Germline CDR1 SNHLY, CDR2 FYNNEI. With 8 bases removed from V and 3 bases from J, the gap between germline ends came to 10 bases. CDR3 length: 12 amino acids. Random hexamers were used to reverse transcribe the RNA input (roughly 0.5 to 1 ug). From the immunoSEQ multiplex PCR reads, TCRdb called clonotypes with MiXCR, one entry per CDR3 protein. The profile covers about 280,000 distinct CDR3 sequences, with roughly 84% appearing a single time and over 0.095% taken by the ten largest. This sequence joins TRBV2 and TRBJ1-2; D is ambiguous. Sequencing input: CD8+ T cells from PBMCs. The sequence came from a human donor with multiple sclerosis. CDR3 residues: CASFSFDYGYTF. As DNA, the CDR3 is TGTGCCAGCTTTTCCTTTGACTATGGCTACACCTTC.